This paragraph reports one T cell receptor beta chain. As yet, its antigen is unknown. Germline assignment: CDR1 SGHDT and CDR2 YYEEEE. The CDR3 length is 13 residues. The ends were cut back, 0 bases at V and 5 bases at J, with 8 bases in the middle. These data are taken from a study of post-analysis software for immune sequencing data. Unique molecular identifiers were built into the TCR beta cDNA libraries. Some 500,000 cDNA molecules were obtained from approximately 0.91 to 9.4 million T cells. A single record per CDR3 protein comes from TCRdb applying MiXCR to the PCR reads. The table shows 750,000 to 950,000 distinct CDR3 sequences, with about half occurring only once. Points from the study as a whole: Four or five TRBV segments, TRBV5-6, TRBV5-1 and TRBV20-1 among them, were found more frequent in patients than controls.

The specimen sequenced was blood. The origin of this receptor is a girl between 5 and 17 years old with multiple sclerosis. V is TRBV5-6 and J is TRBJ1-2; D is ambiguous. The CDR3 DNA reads TGTGCCAGCAGCTTGGCCCAACCGTATGGCTACACCTTC. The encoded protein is CASSLAQPYGYTF.